The 15 T cell receptor beta chains listed next were all sequenced from one sample in a study of blood T cell repertoires in COVID-19. Using immunoSEQ multiplex PCR, the repertoire was profiled, and TCRdb retains in-frame clones only, with some absent. The table lists 250,000 to 300,000 clones, 80% to 90% of them singletons, with 5% to 7.5% in the top ten. The specimen sequenced was PBMCs or T cells enriched from blood (not recorded which). These receptors originate from a woman aged 50 to 60 who had been exposed to COVID-19.

This chain connects TRBV19 to TRBJ1-5, with 8 bases fitting TRBD1. The CDR3 spans 14 residues. Trimming took 7 bases from V and 5 from J; bases not matched to a gene: 7. Germline CDR1 and CDR2: LNHDA and SQIVND (reference sequence). In nucleotides, the CDR3 is TGTGCCAGTACCAGACAGGGGAGGGATCAGCCCCAGCATTTT. Protein sequence: CASTRQGRDQPQHF.

The chain links TRBV5-4 to TRBJ1-1, with 7 bases identical to TRBD1. With 3 bases clipped from V and 0 bases from J, the junction kept 2 bases outside the gene matches. CDR3 size: 14 residues. Germline values: CDR1 SGHNT, CDR2 YYREEE (reference sequence). The CDR3 loop reads CASSWGQMNTEAFF. In DNA form, the CDR3 reads TGTGCCAGCAGCTGGGGACAGATGAACACTGAAGCTTTCTTT. Full variable domain (rest looked up from reference TRBV5-4 and TRBJ1-1): ETGVTQSPTHLIKTRGQQVTLRCSSQSGHNTVSWYQQALGQGPQFIFQYYREEENGRGNFPPRFSGLQFPNYSSELNVNALELDDSALYLCASSWGQMNTEAFFGQGTRLTVV.

This clone was observed a single time. J is TRBJ2-1 and V is TRBV30; no clear D. Germline CDR1 GTSNPN, CDR2 SVGIG (reference sequence). Trimming left V 0 bases short and J 9 bases short, with 9 bases between. CDR3 length equals 12 residues. In nucleotides, the CDR3 is TGTGCCTGGAGTGTGTCCGTGAGTGAGCAGTTCTTC. It yields the protein CAWSVSVSEQFF.

As to this clone: Other DNA sequences in the same sample also yield this CDR3. The chain uses TRBV27 and TRBJ1-5; TRBD1 agrees at 9 bases. CDR3 length: 14 amino acids. Trimming cost V 5 bases and J 4 bases; bases outside gene matches: 3. CDR1 and CDR2 from the germline V gene are MNHEY and SMNVEV (reference sequence). The CDR3 reads CASSPGTGNQPQHF. As DNA, the CDR3 is TGTGCCAGCAGTCCCGGGACAGGGAATCAGCCCCAGCATTTT.

The chain is built from TRBV27 and TRBJ1-2, with TRBD1 matching 7 bases. Germline-derived CDR1 and CDR2 are MNHEY and SMNVEV (reference sequence). V was pared by 3 bases and J by 13 bases, with 20 bases of the junction left unmatched. The CDR3 extends over 16 amino acids. CDR3 region: CASSFTSTRTGRGRTF. In DNA form, the CDR3 reads TGTGCCAGCAGTTTCACCTCTACTAGGACAGGACGAGGCCGCACCTTC.

This clone was seen only a few times. The chain carries TRBV5-4 and TRBJ2-7, with 8 bases identical to TRBD1. The V gene end was trimmed by 4 bases and the J gene end by 9 bases; junction bases not matched to a gene: 12. Germline values: CDR1 SGHNT, CDR2 YYREEE (reference sequence). This CDR3 spans 14 amino acids. CDR3 DNA: TGTGCCAGCAGCCCCCCGACAGGGGAAGCCAGGCAGTACTTC. Translation: CASSPPTGEARQYF.

The V gene is TRBV3-1 (or the pseudogene TRBV3-2), the J gene TRBJ1-1; TRBD1 matches 9 bases. This CDR3 has 14 residues. The junction had 10 bases not matched to a gene; V was cut back by 9 bases and J by 5 bases. The germline V gene has CDR1 LGHDT and CDR2 YNNKEL (reference sequence). The DNA of the CDR3 is TGTGCCAGTCGCTGGGGACAGGGAAAAACTGAAGCTTTCTTT. It encodes CASRWGQGKTEAFF.

V usage is TRBV21-1 and J usage is TRBJ2-2; the table's D call, TRBD1, has no DNA check behind it. TRBV21-1 is classified as a pseudogene. The CDR3 consists of 16 residues. As DNA, the CDR3 is TGTGCCAGCTTCTCGAACCGGCAGGGGAACACCGGGGAGCTGTTTTTT. It is translated as CASFSNRQGNTGELFF.

This clone was seen many times. One junction end disagrees with the germline gene, perhaps due to a read error. This chain connects TRBV4-2 to TRBJ2-6; D is unresolved. CDR3 length: 15 amino acids. Looked up from germline, CDR1 is LGHNA and CDR2 is YNFKEQ. In nucleotides, the CDR3 is TGTGCCAGCAGCCAGTCTATATCTGAGGCCAACGTCCTGACTTTC. This encodes CASSQSISEANVLTF.

The rearrangement joins TRBV27 to TRBJ1-1; no firm D call. The germline V and J ends were trimmed by 5 bases and 3 bases, with 19 bases remaining between them. Germline CDR1 MNHEY, CDR2 SMNVEV (reference sequence). This CDR3 contains 16 residues. The CDR3 DNA reads TGTGCCAGCAGTCCCCAATCACCGGGAGTGGACACTGAAGCTTTCTTT. Amino acid sequence: CASSPQSPGVDTEAFF.

The chain joins TRBV5-8 to TRBJ1-2, with D hard to call. This CDR3 has 11 residues. The germline V and J ends were trimmed by 2 bases and 6 bases, with 5 bases remaining between them. Germline CDR1 and CDR2: SGHTS and YDEGEE. CDR3 nucleotide sequence: TGTGCCAGCAGCTTCGTCCATGGCTACACCTTC. Amino acid sequence: CASSFVHGYTF.

This chain connects TRBV7-9 to TRBJ2-5; no clear D gene. Germline values: CDR1 SEHNR, CDR2 FQNEAQ (reference sequence). CDR3 length: 13 amino acids. Trimming removed 2 bases from V and 3 bases from J, with 7 bases in between. CDR3 residues: CASSLLTEETQYF. The DNA of the CDR3 is TGTGCCAGCAGCTTATTAACGGAAGAGACCCAGTACTTC.

This sequence joins TRBV12-3 or TRBV12-4 and TRBJ1-4; no clear D. This CDR3 contains 11 residues. Trimming stripped 2 bases from V and 11 bases from J, with 6 bases between. Written as DNA, the CDR3 is TGTGCCAGCAGTTTACGGGATAAACTGTTTTTT. Its translation: CASSLRDKLFF.

This clone is a singleton in its sample. The chain joins TRBV27 to TRBJ1-1; D ambiguous. V lost 7 bases, J lost 3 bases, and 21 bases lay in between. The CDR3 is made up of 16 amino acids. The germline V gene has CDR1 MNHEY and CDR2 SMNVEV (reference sequence). In nucleotides, the CDR3 is TGTGCCAGCACCTCTCTGATAAAAGGGAGGCACACTGAAGCTTTCTTT. It codes for CASTSLIKGRHTEAFF.

The V gene is TRBV5-1, the J gene TRBJ1-3, with D hard to call. V was cut by 4 bases and J by 1 base, with 15 bases left in between. CDR1 and CDR2 (germline): SGHRS, YFSETQ. The CDR3 loop spans 16 amino acids. Here the CDR3 DNA reads TGCGCCAGCAGCGAGTTAAGCTTAAGATCTGGAAACACCATATATTTT. Translation gives CASSELSLRSGNTIYF.